The 15 T cell receptor beta chains in this list originate from one sample, sequenced in a study of blood T cell repertoires in COVID-19. The data were produced by immunoSEQ multiplex PCR, yet TCRdb's version contains in-frame clones alone and is incomplete. The repertoire holds about 200,000 clones, with 70% to 80% as singletons. Material for sequencing was peripheral blood. The receptor source for this set is a woman aged 40 to 50 with COVID-19, enrolled during active disease.

The chain joins TRBV5-1 to TRBJ2-5, with 9 positions matching TRBD1. The CDR3 sequence is 16 residues long. V gave up 0 bases and J gave up 6 bases; unmatched junction bases: 9. Looked up from germline, CDR1 is SGHRS and CDR2 is YFSETQ. CDR3: CASSLAGTGSGKTQYF. The DNA of the CDR3 is TGCGCCAGCAGCTTGGCCGGGACAGGGTCCGGGAAGACCCAGTACTTC.

The chain joins TRBV13 to TRBJ2-7, with TRBD2 matching 9 bases. This CDR3 contains 16 residues. With V trimmed by 5 bases and J by 3 bases, 11 bases remained unmatched. Germline V lookup: CDR1 PRHDT, CDR2 FYEKMQ (reference sequence). The CDR3 DNA follows: TGTGCCAGCAGCCCTCCACAGGGAGCGGGAGGCTACGAGCAGTACTTC. Amino acid sequence: CASSPPQGAGGYEQYF.

The chain couples TRBV5-4 to TRBJ1-5; 7 nucleotides agree with TRBD1. The CDR3 totals 16 residues. V lost 2 bases and J lost 4; bases outside the gene matches: 9. Germline CDR1 is SGHNT and CDR2 is YYREEE (reference sequence). CDR3 in amino acids: CASSFRDRGENQPQHF. CDR3 sequence (DNA): TGTGCCAGCAGCTTCCGGGACAGAGGGGAGAATCAGCCCCAGCATTTT. Full variable domain (missing parts from reference TRBV5-4 and TRBJ1-5): ETGVTQSPTHLIKTRGQQVTLRCSSQSGHNTVSWYQQALGQGPQFIFQYYREEENGRGNFPPRFSGLQFPNYSSELNVNALELDDSALYLCASSFRDRGENQPQHFGDGTRLSIL.

In DNA, the CDR3 is TGTGCCAGCAGCAAAGCTCTGAACATTCAGTACTTC. Its protein product is CASSKALNIQYF. The chain is built from TRBV21-1 and TRBJ2-4; TRBD2 is taken as the D call from the table, unchecked against the DNA. TRBV21-1 is a known pseudogene. CDR3 length: 12 residues.

This rearrangement joins TRBV9 to TRBJ1-3, with D possibly TRBD1 on 6 matching bases. This CDR3 has 14 amino acids. Deletions cut 3 bases from V and 4 bases from J, with 11 bases between. Germline V gene lookup returns CDR1 SGDLS and CDR2 YYNGEE. CDR3 nucleotide sequence: TGTGCCAGCAGCGCTAACAGGGAGGGAAACACCATATATTTT. Amino acid sequence: CASSANREGNTIYF.

The chain links TRBV5-1 to TRBJ2-2, with a tentative D call TRBD1 (6 bases). The CDR3 runs to 19 residues. Germline V lookup: CDR1 SGHRS, CDR2 YFSETQ. Trimming removed 1 base at V and 2 bases at J, with 21 bases between. CDR3 residues: CASSLRLQGTLVNTGELFF. DNA for the CDR3: TGCGCCAGCAGCTTGCGACTTCAGGGGACCCTCGTAAACACCGGGGAGCTGTTTTTT.

V is TRBV2 and J is TRBJ1-6; no clear D. V lost 6 bases, J lost 5 bases, and 14 bases lay in between. CDR3 size: 15 residues. Germline V gives CDR1 SNHLY, CDR2 FYNNEI. For the CDR3, the DNA is TGTGCCAGCAGAAGGCTAGTTACGAATAATTCACCCCTCCACTTT. Residues: CASRRLVTNNSPLHF.

This clone turned up a few times. The chain employs TRBV30 and TRBJ2-7; no clear D gene. The CDR3 covers 14 residues. The V end was cut by 4 bases, the J end by 0 bases, with 13 bases between. CDR1 is GTSNPN and CDR2 is SVGIG in the germline V gene (reference sequence). CDR3 sequence: CAWTRLLSSYEQYF. The CDR3 nucleotides read TGTGCCTGGACTAGGTTACTTAGCTCCTACGAGCAGTACTTC. Supplemented by reference TRBV30 and TRBJ2-7, the full variable domain reads SQTIHQWPATLVQPVGSPLSLECTVEGTSNPNLYWYRQAAGRGLQLLFYSVGIGQISSEVPQNLSASRPQDRQFILSSKKLLLSDSGFYLCAWTRLLSSYEQYFGPGTRLTVT.

J is TRBJ1-3 and V is TRBV7-9; D is undetermined. Looked up from germline, CDR1 is SEHNR and CDR2 is FQNEAQ (reference sequence). V shed 4 bases and J shed 2 bases, with 12 bases lying between them. The CDR3 is 15 amino acids. CDR3 DNA sequence: TGTGCCAGCAGCTCCCCTTCTGGGCCTGGAAACACCATATATTTT. It encodes CASSSPSGPGNTIYF.

This clone was observed a single time. V gene TRBV5-6 combines with J gene TRBJ2-3; D not certain. The length of the CDR3 is 12 residues. Germline CDR1 SGHDT, CDR2 YYEEEE. Trimming removed 1 base at V and 4 bases at J, with 4 bases between. This chain's CDR3 is CASSLSSDTQYF. Written as DNA, the CDR3 is TGTGCCAGCAGCTTGTCGTCAGATACGCAGTATTTT.

This chain joins TRBV14 and TRBJ1-2, with D perhaps TRBD1 (5 bases). The germline V gene has CDR1 SGHDN and CDR2 FVKESK. Trimming took 1 base from V and 0 from J, leaving 12 bases between them. The CDR3 spans 16 residues. Here the CDR3 reads CASSQVAGPSNYGYTF. The CDR3 DNA follows: TGTGCCAGCAGCCAAGTAGCAGGGCCCTCTAACTATGGCTACACCTTC. The full variable domain, its missing parts supplied by reference TRBV14 and TRBJ1-2, is EAGVTQFPSHSVIEKGQTVTLRCDPISGHDNLYWYRRVMGKEIKFLLHFVKESKQDESGMPNNRFLAERTGGTYSTLKVQPAELEDSGVYFCASSQVAGPSNYGYTFGSGTRLTVV.

This chain joins TRBV9 and TRBJ2-7; D is uncertain. The germline V gene encodes CDR1 SGDLS and CDR2 YYNGEE. Deletions cut 2 bases from V and 7 bases from J, with 16 bases between. This CDR3 comprises 14 residues. In DNA form, the CDR3 reads TGTGCCAGCAGCGTGGGCAGAACACCTGGGGAGCAGTACTTC. It specifies CASSVGRTPGEQYF.

The chain combines TRBV21-1 with TRBJ2-7; the D segment call TRBD2 is taken from the table without a DNA check. TRBV21-1 is listed as a pseudogene. This CDR3 spans 14 amino acids. CDR3 region: CASVSPEVPYEHYF. The CDR3 nucleotides read TGTGCCAGCGTTAGCCCTGAGGTTCCCTACGAGCATTACTTC.

In its sample, this clone was seen once. This chain joins TRBV5-1 and TRBJ2-3, with D possibly being TRBD1 (6 bases). CDR1 is SGHRS and CDR2 is YFSETQ in the germline V gene. V lost 2 bases, J lost 5 bases, and 15 bases lay in between. CDR3 length equals 15 residues. The CDR3, as DNA: TGCGCCAGCAGCTTACAGGGTACTTTAGGAGATACGCAGTATTTT. Its protein is CASSLQGTLGDTQYF.

V gene TRBV5-4 combines with J gene TRBJ2-5, with D possibly TRBD2 on 5 matching bases. This CDR3 is 15 amino acids long. Germline V gene data show CDR1 as SGHNT and CDR2 as YYREEE (reference sequence). The germline V and J ends were trimmed by 4 bases and 2 bases, with 15 bases remaining between them. CDR3 bases: TGTGCCAGCAGCCCCCCAGGACTGAGACAAGAGACCCAGTACTTC. This encodes CASSPPGLRQETQYF.